These T cell receptor beta chains were read from a single sample in a study of blood T cell repertoires in COVID-19. Assay used: immunoSEQ multiplex PCR; TCRdb lists only in-frame clones, some missing. The data contain about 170,000 clones, more than 80% of them seen just once; the ten biggest clones take up roughly 12%. The source material was PBMCs or T cells enriched from blood (not recorded which). These receptors were taken from a man between 45 and 60 years old who had recovered from COVID-19. CDR3s include the opening cysteine and the closing phenylalanine or tryptophan. The D gene is left open where the match is weak. Not all rows give a size; the values are once, few, many and, for expanded clones, a class.

abundance: few; j_gene: TRBJ2-6; d_gene: NA; v_gene: TRBV30; CDR3aa: CAWSVTRQRSGANVLTF; CDR3nt: TGTGCCTGGAGTGTAACCCGACAACGCTCTGGGGCCAACGTCCTGACTTTC
abundance: NA; j_gene: TRBJ2-3; d_gene: TRBD2; v_gene: TRBV3-1/TRBV3-2; CDR3aa: CASSQAVGAGAPIKTDTQYF; CDR3nt: TGTGCCAGCAGCCAAGCGGTCGGAGCGGGGGCCCCGATAAAGACAGATACGCAGTATTTT
abundance: NA; j_gene: TRBJ2-7; d_gene: TRBD1; v_gene: TRBV5-1; CDR3aa: CASSLGSTGPNYEQYF; CDR3nt: TGCGCCAGCAGCTTGGGATCGACAGGGCCCAACTACGAGCAGTACTTC
abundance: NA; j_gene: TRBJ2-2; d_gene: TRBD1; v_gene: TRBV19; CDR3aa: CATSRDRGVAGELFF; CDR3nt: TGTGCTACGTCCCGGGACAGGGGAGTGGCCGGGGAGCTGTTTTTT
abundance: NA; j_gene: TRBJ1-3; d_gene: NA; v_gene: TRBV14; CDR3aa: CASSQGGSSGNTIYF; CDR3nt: TGTGCCAGCAGCCAAGGCGGCAGCTCTGGAAACACCATATATTTT
abundance: NA; j_gene: TRBJ2-2; d_gene: TRBD1; v_gene: TRBV10-3; CDR3aa: CATRLGTGQNTGELFF; CDR3nt: TGTGCCACCCGACTTGGGACAGGGCAGAACACCGGGGAGCTGTTTTTT
abundance: NA; j_gene: TRBJ2-5; d_gene: NA; v_gene: TRBV27; CDR3aa: CASSLRGIWYF; CDR3nt: TGTGCCAGCAGTCTCCGGGGTATTTGGTACTTC
abundance: NA; j_gene: TRBJ2-7; d_gene: TRBD2; v_gene: TRBV5-1; CDR3aa: CASSPGASGGSFEQYF; CDR3nt: TGCGCCAGCAGCCCCGGCGCTAGCGGGGGTAGCTTCGAGCAGTACTTC
abundance: NA; j_gene: TRBJ1-2; d_gene: NA; v_gene: TRBV19; CDR3aa: CASSPGQNGNYGYTF; CDR3nt: TGTGCCAGTAGCCCTGGACAGAATGGTAACTATGGCTACACCTTC
abundance: NA; j_gene: TRBJ1-4; d_gene: TRBD1; v_gene: TRBV3-1/TRBV3-2; CDR3aa: CASRDSNEKLFF; CDR3nt: TGTGCCAGCCGGGACAGTAATGAAAAACTGTTTTTT